This T cell receptor (beta chain) is drawn from a study of OX40 agonist ivuxolimab in advanced cancers. Sampling of blood occurred at baseline, cycle 4 day 1, and cycle 7 day 1. The repertoire was sequenced with immunoSEQ multiplex PCR; TCRdb's copy has only in-frame clones and lacks some. Of approximately 160,000 clones in the sample, approximately 94% are singletons; the top ten hold approximately 0.32%. V was cut by 2 bases and J by 0 bases, with 8 bases left in between. The CDR3 length is 14 residues. Germline V gene lookup returns CDR1 SEHNR and CDR2 FQNEAQ (reference sequence). The chain joins TRBV7-9 to TRBJ2-7; D is undetermined. The TCR originated in an adult with an advanced solid tumor such as melanoma, head and neck, liver or kidney cancer. Here the sequenced sample was CD4+ or CD8+ T cells sorted from blood, taken in a trial of the OX40 agonist ivuxolimab. The CDR3 loop reads CASSLSSASYEQYF. The CDR3 DNA is TGTGCCAGCAGCTTATCCTCGGCCTCCTACGAGCAGTACTTC.